The rows below give T cell receptor beta chains drawn from one sample of a study of cytomegalovirus exposure and HLA in healthy donors. The protocol was immunoSEQ multiplex PCR, while the TCRdb copy is restricted to in-frame clones and leaves out a portion. The sample yields over 150,000 clones, around 80% seen once. The sample consisted of PBMCs. The receptor source for this set is a woman in her thirties or forties in good health and CMV-seropositive. Each CDR3 is given with its conserved first and last residue. D genes are given only for firm matches. Size is stated for part of the rows, as once, few or many counts, or as a class when the clone is expanded.

abundance	v_gene	d_gene	j_gene	CDR3aa	CDR3nt
NA	TRBV19	TRBD1	TRBJ2-1	CASSWGQGDEQFF	TGTGCCAGTAGTTGGGGACAGGGGGATGAGCAGTTCTTC
NA	TRBV27	NA	TRBJ2-6	CASTSRASGANVLTF	TGTGCCAGCACCTCCAGGGCTTCTGGGGCCAACGTCCTGACTTTC
NA	TRBV6-5	NA	TRBJ2-5	CASSYSVSGQETQYF	TGTGCCAGCAGTTACTCGGTTAGCGGCCAAGAGACCCAGTACTTC
once	TRBV18	TRBD1	TRBJ1-2	CASSQTPGQGFGYTF	TGTGCCAGCTCGCAGACCCCGGGACAGGGTTTCGGCTACACCTTC
NA	TRBV2	NA	TRBJ1-2	CASRQGRTF	TGTGCCAGCAGGCAGGGCCGGACCTTC
few	TRBV2	TRBD1	TRBJ1-2	CASRGTGTGHGYTF	TGTGCCAGCAGGGGAACCGGGACAGGGCATGGCTACACCTTC
NA	TRBV7-9	NA	TRBJ1-1	CASSYKNTEAFF	TGTGCCAGCAGCTACAAGAACACTGAAGCTTTCTTT
NA	TRBV19	NA	TRBJ2-6	CASSILGGTGANVLTF	TGTGCCAGTAGTATCCTAGGAGGGACTGGGGCCAACGTCCTGACTTTC
NA	TRBV18	NA	TRBJ2-2	CASSPPKPGVVGELFF	TGTGCCAGCTCACCACCCAAGCCGGGGGTAGTCGGGGAGCTGTTTTTT
NA	TRBV30	NA	TRBJ2-7	CAWTPSWRPRDEQYF	TGTGCCTGGACACCCTCCTGGCGCCCTCGGGACGAGCAGTACTTC
NA	TRBV7-9	TRBD2	TRBJ2-7	CASSHPVAGAYEQYF	TGTGCCAGCAGCCATCCAGTAGCGGGAGCCTACGAGCAGTACTTC
NA	TRBV5-1	TRBD2	TRBJ2-5	CASSLPMGGVLETQYF	TGCGCCAGCAGCTTGCCCATGGGGGGGGTATTGGAGACCCAGTACTTC
NA	TRBV4-1	NA	TRBJ2-1	CASSQERGLYYNEQFF	TGCGCCAGCAGCCAAGAGAGAGGGCTTTATTACAATGAGCAGTTCTTC
once	TRBV6-6	NA	TRBJ2-7	CASTEGSVGPQGQYF	TGTGCCAGCACCGAAGGGTCGGTCGGGCCCCAGGGGCAGTACTTC